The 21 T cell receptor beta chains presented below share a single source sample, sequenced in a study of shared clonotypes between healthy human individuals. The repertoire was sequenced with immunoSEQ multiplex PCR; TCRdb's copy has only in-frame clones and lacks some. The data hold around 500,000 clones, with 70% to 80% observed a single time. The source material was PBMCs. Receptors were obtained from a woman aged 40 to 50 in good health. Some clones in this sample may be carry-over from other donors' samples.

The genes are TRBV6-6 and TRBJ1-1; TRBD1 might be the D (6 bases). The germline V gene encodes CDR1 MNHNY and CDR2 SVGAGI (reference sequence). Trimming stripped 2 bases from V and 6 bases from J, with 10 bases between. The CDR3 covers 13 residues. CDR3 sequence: CASSYDTGPEAFF. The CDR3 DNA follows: TGTGCCAGCAGTTACGATACAGGGCCTGAAGCTTTCTTT.

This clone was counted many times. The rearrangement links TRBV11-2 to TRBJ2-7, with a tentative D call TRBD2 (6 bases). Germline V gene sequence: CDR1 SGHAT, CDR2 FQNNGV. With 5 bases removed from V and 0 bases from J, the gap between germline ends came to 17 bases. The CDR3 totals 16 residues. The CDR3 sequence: CASSPLARVSSYEQYF. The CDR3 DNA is TGTGCCAGCAGCCCGCTAGCGCGAGTAAGCTCCTACGAGCAGTACTTC.

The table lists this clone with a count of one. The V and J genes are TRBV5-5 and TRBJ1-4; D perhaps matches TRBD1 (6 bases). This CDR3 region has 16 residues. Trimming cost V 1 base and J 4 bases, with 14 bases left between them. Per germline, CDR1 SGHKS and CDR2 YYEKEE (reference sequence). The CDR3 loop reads CASSLKPGQNNEKLFF. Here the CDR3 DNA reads TGTGCCAGCAGCTTGAAGCCTGGACAGAATAATGAAAAACTGTTTTTT.

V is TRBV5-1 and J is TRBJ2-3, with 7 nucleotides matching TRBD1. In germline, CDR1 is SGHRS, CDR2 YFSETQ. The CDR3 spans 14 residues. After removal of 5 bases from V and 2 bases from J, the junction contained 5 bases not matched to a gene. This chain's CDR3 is CASRPQGTTDTQYF. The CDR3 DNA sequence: TGCGCCAGCAGACCACAGGGGACCACAGATACGCAGTATTTT.

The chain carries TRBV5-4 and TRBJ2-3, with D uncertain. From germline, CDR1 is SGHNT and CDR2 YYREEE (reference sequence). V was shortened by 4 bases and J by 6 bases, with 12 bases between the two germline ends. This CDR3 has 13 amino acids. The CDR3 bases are TGTGCCAGCAGCGGGCAGCTCTCCGATACGCAGTATTTT. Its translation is CASSGQLSDTQYF.

This chain's CDR3 is CSVKLGQETQYF. For the CDR3, the DNA is TGCAGCGTTAAGCTGGGTCAAGAGACCCAGTACTTC. V usage is TRBV29-1 and J usage is TRBJ2-5; D not certain. The CDR3 totals 12 residues. Germline V gene data show CDR1 as SQVTM and CDR2 as ANQGSEA. V lost 5 bases, J lost 2 bases, and 9 bases lay in between.

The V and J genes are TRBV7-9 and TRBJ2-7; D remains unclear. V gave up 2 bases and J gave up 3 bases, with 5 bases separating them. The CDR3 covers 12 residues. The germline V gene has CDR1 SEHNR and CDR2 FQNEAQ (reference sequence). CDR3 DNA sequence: TGTGCCAGCAGCTTACACGGCTACGAGCAGTACTTC. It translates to CASSLHGYEQYF.

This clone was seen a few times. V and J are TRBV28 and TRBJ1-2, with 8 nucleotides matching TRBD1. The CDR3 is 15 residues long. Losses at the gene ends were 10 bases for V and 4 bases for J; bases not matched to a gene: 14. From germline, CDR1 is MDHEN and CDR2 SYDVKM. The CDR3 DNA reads TGTGCCACCATTAAGCAGGGGGCCCTTGGCTATGGCTACACCTTC. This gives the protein CATIKQGALGYGYTF.

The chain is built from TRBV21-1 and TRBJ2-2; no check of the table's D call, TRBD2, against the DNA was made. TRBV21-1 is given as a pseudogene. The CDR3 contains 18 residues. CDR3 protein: CASSIGTSGRKYTGELFF. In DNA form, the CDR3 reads TGTGCCAGCAGTATTGGGACTAGCGGGAGAAAGTACACCGGGGAGCTGTTTTTT.

In DNA form, the CDR3 reads TGTGCCAGCAGGGGACAGGGTAGCTCCTACAATGAGCAGTTCTTC. Protein product: CASRGQGSSYNEQFF. The chain joins TRBV6-1 to TRBJ2-1, with 9 bases lining up with TRBD1. This CDR3 is built from 15 residues. Germline V gives CDR1 MNHNS, CDR2 SASEGT. Trimming at V came to 6 bases and at J to 0 bases, leaving 3 bases not matched to a gene.

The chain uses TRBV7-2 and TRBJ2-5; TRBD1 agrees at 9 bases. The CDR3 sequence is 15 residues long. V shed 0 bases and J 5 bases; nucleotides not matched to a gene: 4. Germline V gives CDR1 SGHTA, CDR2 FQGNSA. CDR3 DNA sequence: TGTGCCAGCAGCTTAGCTGGACAGGGGCGTGAGACCCAGTACTTC. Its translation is CASSLAGQGRETQYF.

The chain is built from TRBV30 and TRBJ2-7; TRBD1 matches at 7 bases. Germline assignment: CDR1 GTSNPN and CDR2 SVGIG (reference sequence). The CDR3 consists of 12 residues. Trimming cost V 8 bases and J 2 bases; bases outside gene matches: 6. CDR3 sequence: CAGQVTPYEQYF. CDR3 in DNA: TGTGCCGGACAGGTGACCCCCTACGAGCAGTACTTC.

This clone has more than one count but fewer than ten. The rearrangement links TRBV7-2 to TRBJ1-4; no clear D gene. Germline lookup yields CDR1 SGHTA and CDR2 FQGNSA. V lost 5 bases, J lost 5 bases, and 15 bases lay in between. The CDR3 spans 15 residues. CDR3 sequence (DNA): TGTGCCAGCAGCCCTGCGGCAGGTTTGAATGAAAAACTGTTTTTT. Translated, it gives CASSPAAGLNEKLFF.

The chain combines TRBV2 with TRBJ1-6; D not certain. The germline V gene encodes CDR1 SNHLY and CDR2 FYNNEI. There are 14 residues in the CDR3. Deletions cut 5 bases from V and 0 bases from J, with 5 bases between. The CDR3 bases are TGTGCCAGCAGTCGAAGCTCCTATAATTCACCCCTCCACTTT. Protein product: CASSRSSYNSPLHF.

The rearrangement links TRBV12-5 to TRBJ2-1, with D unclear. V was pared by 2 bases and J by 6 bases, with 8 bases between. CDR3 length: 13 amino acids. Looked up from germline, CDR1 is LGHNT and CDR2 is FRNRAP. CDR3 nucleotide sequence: TGTGCTAGTGGTTTGTCGGATGTCAATGAGCAGTTCTTC. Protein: CASGLSDVNEQFF. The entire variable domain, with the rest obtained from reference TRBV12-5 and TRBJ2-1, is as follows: DARVTQTPRHKVTEMGQEVTMRCQPILGHNTVFWYRQTMMQGLELLAYFRNRAPLDDSGMPKDRFSAEMPDATLATLKIQPSEPRDSAVYFCASGLSDVNEQFFGPGTRLTVL.

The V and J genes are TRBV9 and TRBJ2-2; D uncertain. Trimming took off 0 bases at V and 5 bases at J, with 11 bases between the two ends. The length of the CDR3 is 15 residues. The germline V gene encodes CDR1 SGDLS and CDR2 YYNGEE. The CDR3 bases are TGTGCCAGCAGCGTAGGACCTTTGGGGACCGGGGAGCTGTTTTTT. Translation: CASSVGPLGTGELFF.

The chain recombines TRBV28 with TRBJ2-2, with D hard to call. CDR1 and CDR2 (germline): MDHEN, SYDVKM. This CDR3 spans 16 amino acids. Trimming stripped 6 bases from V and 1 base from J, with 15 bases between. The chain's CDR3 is CASSLIFAKNTGELFF. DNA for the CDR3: TGTGCCAGCAGCCTCATCTTTGCCAAGAACACCGGGGAGCTGTTTTTT.

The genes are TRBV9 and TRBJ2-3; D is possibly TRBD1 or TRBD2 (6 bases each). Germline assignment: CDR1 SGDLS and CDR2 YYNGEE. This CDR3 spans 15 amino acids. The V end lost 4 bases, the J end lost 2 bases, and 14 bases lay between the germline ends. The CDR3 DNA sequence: TGTGCCAGCAGCATCCAGGGGACTGCCACAGATACGCAGTATTTT. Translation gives CASSIQGTATDTQYF.

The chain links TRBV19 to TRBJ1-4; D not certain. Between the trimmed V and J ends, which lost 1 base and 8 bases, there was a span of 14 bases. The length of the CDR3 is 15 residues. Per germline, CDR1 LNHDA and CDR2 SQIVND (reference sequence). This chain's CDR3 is CASSIGRAGSEKLFF. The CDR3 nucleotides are TGTGCCAGTAGTATAGGGAGGGCCGGGTCGGAAAAACTGTTTTTT.

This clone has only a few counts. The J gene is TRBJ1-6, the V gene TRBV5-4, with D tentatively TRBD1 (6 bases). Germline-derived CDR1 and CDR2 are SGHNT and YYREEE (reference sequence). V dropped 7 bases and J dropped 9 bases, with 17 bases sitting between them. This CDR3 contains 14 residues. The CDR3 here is CASSVGRGSSPLHF. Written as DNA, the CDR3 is TGTGCCAGCTCTGTGGGCAGGGGATCTTCACCCCTCCACTTT. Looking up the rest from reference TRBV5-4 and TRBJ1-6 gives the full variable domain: ETGVTQSPTHLIKTRGQQVTLRCSSQSGHNTVSWYQQALGQGPQFIFQYYREEENGRGNFPPRFSGLQFPNYSSELNVNALELDDSALYLCASSVGRGSSPLHFGNGTRLTVT.

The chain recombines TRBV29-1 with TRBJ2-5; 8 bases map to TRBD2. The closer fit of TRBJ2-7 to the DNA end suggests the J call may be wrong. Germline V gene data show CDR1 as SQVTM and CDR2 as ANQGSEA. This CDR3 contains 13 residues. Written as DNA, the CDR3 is TGCAGCGTCGGCGGGAGGTTCGCCTACGAGCAGTACTTC. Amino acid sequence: CSVGGRFAYEQYF.